Below are 13 T cell receptor beta chains sequenced from a single sample in a study of blood T cell repertoires in COVID-19. This table comes from immunoSEQ multiplex PCR, and its TCRdb copy is limited to in-frame clones, with some not included. The sample lists fewer than 200,000 clones, approximately 88% occurring once. Input material: peripheral blood. The source is an elderly woman with active or convalescent COVID-19.

This rearrangement joins TRBV25-1 to TRBJ1-2; D gene uncertain. Germline lookup yields CDR1 MGHDK and CDR2 SYGVNS. V was cut by 1 base and J by 9 bases, with 9 bases left in between. This CDR3 region has 12 residues. In DNA form, the CDR3 reads TGTGCCAGCAGTGAATTTGGGGAGAGCTACACCTTC. Translating it yields CASSEFGESYTF.

The chain has TRBV7-3 and TRBJ2-2, with D uncertain. Germline V gene lookup returns CDR1 SGHTA and CDR2 FQGTGA. V was clipped by 4 bases and J by 4 bases, with 10 bases between them. The CDR3 contains 14 residues. The CDR3 DNA reads as TGTGCCAGCAGCTCAGGCCAGTCCACCGGGGAGCTGTTTTTT. Protein: CASSSGQSTGELFF.

This clone came up a few times. The rearrangement joins TRBV6-2 or TRBV6-3 to TRBJ1-2; no definite D call. Germline values: CDR1 MNHEY, CDR2 SVGEGT. V gave up 5 bases and J gave up 5 bases, with 24 bases separating them. The CDR3 contains 17 residues. DNA for the CDR3: TGTGCCAGCAGTACCCACAGCGGAGGGTTCGAGCCATATGGCTACACCTTC. This encodes CASSTHSGGFEPYGYTF.

The rearrangement links TRBV24-1 to TRBJ2-5, with 9 bases that match TRBD2. Per germline, CDR1 KGHDR and CDR2 SFDVKD. The CDR3 consists of 13 residues. The ends lost 4 bases at V and 12 bases at J; junction bases unmatched: 8. CDR3 sequence (DNA): TGTGCCACCAGTGAGGGGTCTAGCGGGGCGAAGTACTTC. It yields the protein CATSEGSSGAKYF.

This chain connects TRBV11-2 to TRBJ2-1; weak D call: TRBD2 (7 bases). Trimming took 11 bases from V and 6 from J, leaving 20 bases between them. Germline CDR1 SGHAT, CDR2 FQNNGV. The CDR3 spans 14 residues. CDR3 in amino acids: CAGSPGGLVNEQFF. The DNA for the CDR3 is TGTGCCGGAAGTCCGGGGGGCTTGGTCAATGAGCAGTTCTTC. Supplemented by reference TRBV11-2 and TRBJ2-1, the full variable domain reads EAGVAQSPRYKIIEKRQSVAFWCNPISGHATLYWYQQILGQGPKLLIQFQNNGVVDDSQLPKDRFSAERLKGVDSTLKIQPAKLEDSAVYLCAGSPGGLVNEQFFGPGTRLTVL.

This chain connects TRBV4-3 to TRBJ1-1, with D unclear. V dropped 3 bases and J dropped 1 base, with 12 bases sitting between them. This CDR3 comprises 15 residues. The germline gives CDR1 LGHNA, CDR2 YSLEER. CDR3 amino acids: CASSHDLLKNTEAFF. The CDR3 nucleotides read TGCGCCAGCAGCCATGATTTACTCAAGAACACTGAAGCTTTCTTT.

The V call is TRBV13, the J call TRBJ2-3; TRBD2 matches at 12 bases. The CDR3 extends over 17 amino acids. Germline CDR1 is PRHDT and CDR2 is FYEKMQ (reference sequence). With 1 base clipped from V and 3 bases from J, the junction kept 5 bases outside the gene matches. The CDR3 sequence is CASSLEASGGVTDTQYF. In nucleotides, the CDR3 is TGTGCCAGCAGCTTAGAGGCTAGCGGGGGGGTAACAGATACGCAGTATTTT. The full variable domain, rest sourced from reference TRBV13 and TRBJ2-3, is AAGVIQSPRHLIKEKRETATLKCYPIPRHDTVYWYQQGPGQDPQFLISFYEKMQSDKGSIPDRFSAQQFSDYHSELNMSSLELGDSALYFCASSLEASGGVTDTQYFGPGTRLTVL.

This clone occurred a few times. The CDR3 DNA reads TGCGCCAGCAGCCAAGATCTGGGACAGCGCCTTGGTGGGCTGTTTTTT. Translating it yields CASSQDLGQRLGGLFF. The genes are TRBV4-1 and TRBJ2-2; 7 bases align to TRBD1. Losses at the gene ends were 0 bases for V and 13 bases for J; bases not matched to a gene: 14. The CDR3 length is 16 residues. The germline V gene encodes CDR1 MGHRA and CDR2 YSYEKL.

This clone was observed a handful of times. The chain links TRBV30 to TRBJ2-7; 9 bases are a match to TRBD2. Germline assignment: CDR1 GTSNPN and CDR2 SVGIG (reference sequence). V shed 1 base and J 2 bases; nucleotides not matched to a gene: 6. The CDR3 is made up of 15 amino acids. The CDR3: CAWSGIAGATYEQYF. CDR3 DNA sequence: TGTGCCTGGAGTGGAATAGCGGGGGCAACCTACGAGCAGTACTTC.

V usage is TRBV19 and J usage is TRBJ2-4, with D perhaps matching TRBD1 (7 bases). The CDR3 contains 13 residues. Germline CDR1 reads LNHDA; CDR2 reads SQIVND (reference sequence). Trimming took off 6 bases at V and 7 bases at J, with 13 bases between the two ends. This chain's CDR3 is CASRPRGENIQYF. The CDR3 bases are TGTGCCAGTAGACCCAGGGGGGAGAACATTCAGTACTTC.

This rearrangement joins TRBV7-2 to TRBJ1-5, with a tentative D call TRBD1 (6 bases). Deletions cut 2 bases from V and 7 bases from J, with 12 bases between. The germline CDR1 and CDR2 sequences are SGHTA and FQGNSA. CDR3 size: 14 residues. Here the CDR3 DNA reads TGTGCCAGCAGCTTATTATCAGGGGACCAGCCCCAGCATTTT. It codes for CASSLLSGDQPQHF. Variable domain in full (rest from reference TRBV7-2 and TRBJ1-5): GAGVSQSPSNKVTEKGKDVELRCDPISGHTALYWYRQSLGQGLEFLIYFQGNSAPDKSGLPSDRFSAERTGGSVSTLTIQRTQQEDSAVYLCASSLLSGDQPQHFGDGTRLSIL.

The chain combines TRBV6-1 with TRBJ1-1; D is perhaps TRBD1 (6 bases). The CDR3 totals 16 residues. Trimming left V 0 bases short and J 1 base short, with 12 bases between. Germline CDR1 reads MNHNS; CDR2 reads SASEGT. The CDR3: CASSEAGHGGNTEAFF. CDR3 coding DNA: TGTGCCAGCAGTGAAGCGGGACACGGAGGGAACACTGAAGCTTTCTTT.

This clone was seen a few times. The rearrangement joins TRBV25-1 to TRBJ1-2; D is ambiguous. This CDR3 region has 13 residues. V was clipped by 5 bases and J by 7 bases, with 14 bases between them. Germline V gives CDR1 MGHDK, CDR2 SYGVNS. The CDR3 is CASSPNSGSGYTF. CDR3 bases: TGTGCCAGCAGTCCCAACTCCGGGAGTGGCTACACCTTC.